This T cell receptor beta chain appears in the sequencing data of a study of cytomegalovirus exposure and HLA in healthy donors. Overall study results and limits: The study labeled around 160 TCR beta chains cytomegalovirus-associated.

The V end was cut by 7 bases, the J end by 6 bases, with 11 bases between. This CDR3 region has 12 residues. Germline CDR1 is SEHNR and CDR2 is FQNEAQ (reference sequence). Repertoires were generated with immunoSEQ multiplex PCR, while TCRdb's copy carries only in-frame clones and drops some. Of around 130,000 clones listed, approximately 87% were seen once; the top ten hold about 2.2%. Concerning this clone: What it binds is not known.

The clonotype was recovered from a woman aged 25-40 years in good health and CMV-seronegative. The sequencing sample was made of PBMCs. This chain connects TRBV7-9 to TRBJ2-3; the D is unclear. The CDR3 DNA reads TGTGCCAGCATCGAAGTCGGGGATACGCAGTATTTT. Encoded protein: CASIEVGDTQYF.